This T cell receptor (beta chain) was sequenced for a study of glioma-infiltrating T cells after dendritic cell vaccination listed by TCRdb under 2016. The study in broad terms: Of the approximately 15 glioblastoma patients in the cohort, all drawn from Phase I and II dendritic cell vaccination trials, 9 were newly diagnosed and 6 had recurrent disease. Three intradermal dendritic cell vaccine injections were administered to patients at biweekly intervals in the arm below the axilla. Survival after dendritic cell vaccination was correlated with TCR sequencing metrics, such as TIL content and the overlap between tumor and blood repertoires. Patients received autologous tumor lysate-pulsed dendritic cell vaccination between 2003 and 2012. To make the vaccine, monocyte-derived dendritic cells were cultured for under 9 days with IL-4 and GM-CSF and then pulsed overnight with autologous tumor lysate. In glioblastoma patients vaccinated with dendritic cells, deep sequencing of TCR beta CDR3 regions served to measure tumor-infiltrating lymphocyte content and to compare repertoires between tumor and blood.

Selection of patients required sufficient residual fresh-frozen tumor tissue and over two years of available survival data. An isocitrate dehydrogenase mutation was not carried by any of the glioblastoma patients, although molecular status was otherwise variable. PBMC were collected before vaccination, two weeks after the third vaccination, and at tumor progression when it occurred. Genomic DNA was extracted with the Qiagen DNeasy Blood extraction Kit. Remarks on this clone: What this receptor recognizes is not known. No much larger clone exists at a distance of one base, and base qualities are not known.

Overall study outcomes, separate from this receptor: The three-group TCR overlap response model was described as speculative and requiring prospective validation. After dendritic cell vaccination, a higher estimated pretreatment TIL content predicted longer time to progression and longer overall survival. TCR clonality showed no direct relationship with survival, which suggests that a diverse polyclonal response may matter. The cohort was small and heterogeneous, only a few patients had full blood and tumor sets, and even fewer had initial-recurrent tumor pairs.

Using the immunoSEQ assay, TCRB CDR3 regions were amplified from roughly 2.2 micrograms of genomic DNA, or from all available DNA when less than that was on hand. For multiplex PCR, 60 forward primers for TCR V beta segments and 13 reverse primers for J beta segments were used. Synthetic control templates were spiked into each sample at limiting dilution to estimate reads per starting template. Reads of 87 bp were generated by sequencing on the Illumina HiSeq System. The published analysis was carried out like this. PCR and sequencing errors were removed by a nearest neighbor algorithm that merged closely related sequences. TCR overlap was defined as the percentage of unique tumor TCR beta sequences that were also present in the same patient's peripheral blood. TCRdb mirrors the immuneACCESS table, restricted to in-frame sequences. Some clones are absent from its copies; in checked studies, under half trace to an unresolved V gene, and the reason for the others is unknown. V and J calls and clone size are copied from that table; D and trimming were computed from the DNA. This sample lists around 96,000 clones; approximately 81% were detected once. Under 7% of the sample is taken by the ten largest.

Measured from the cysteine to the phenylalanine, the CDR3 is 14 residues long. Left in the record is the CDR3 DNA by itself, 42 bases read in frame from the first base. V sheds 4 bases and J sheds 6 bases, leaving 13 bases between their ends. Looking up the germline V gene yields CDR1 MRHNA and CDR2 SNTAGT. The specimen comprised blood, sampled before dendritic cell vaccination. The clonotype comes from a human donor with glioblastoma. The sequence joins TRBV6-4 to TRBJ2-1; the D gene is perhaps TRBD1, from 6 matching bases. The bases read TGTGCCAGCAGTGTGGAACTAGGGGGCAATGAGCAGTTCTTC. Translated, it reads CASSVELGGNEQFF.